A single sample gave rise to the 5 T cell receptor beta chains below, sequenced in a study of beta chain features in type 1 diabetes. Expressed TCRB transcripts were sequenced, since all the RNA that had been isolated was reverse transcribed. Generated by immunoSEQ multiplex PCR, the TCRdb table keeps only in-frame clones and is missing some. This table holds hundreds of thousands of clones, about 10% found once. Source material: naive CD4+ T cells from blood. The receptors were sampled from a young woman in good health.

J is TRBJ2-7 and V is TRBV28, with 7 bases identical to TRBD1. V gave up 6 bases and J gave up 6 bases; unmatched junction bases: 8. Germline V CDR1 and CDR2: MDHEN, SYDVKM. There are 13 residues in the CDR3. The chain's CDR3 is CASSGEGASEQYF. CDR3 DNA sequence: TGTGCCAGCAGCGGAGAGGGGGCCTCCGAGCAGTACTTC.

The chain links TRBV7-9 to TRBJ2-2; 7 bases map to TRBD1. The junction had 6 bases not matched to a gene; V was cut back by 4 bases and J by 4 bases. Germline V gives CDR1 SEHNR, CDR2 FQNEAQ (reference sequence). The CDR3 sequence is 15 residues long. In nucleotides, the CDR3 is TGTGCCAGCAGCTACTACAGGGGTGGCACCGGGGAGCTGTTTTTT. The encoded protein is CASSYYRGGTGELFF.

The chain joins TRBV5-1 to TRBJ2-5, with no clear D. CDR1 SGHRS and CDR2 YFSETQ come from the germline V gene. This CDR3 comprises 12 residues. V was clipped by 7 bases and J by 2 bases, with 9 bases between them. As DNA, the CDR3 is TGCGCCAGCTGGGAAGGACAAGAGACCCAGTACTTC. It codes for CASWEGQETQYF.

This clone showed up just a few times. The V gene is TRBV7-2, the J gene TRBJ2-1; 8 nucleotides agree with TRBD2. V gave up 1 base and J gave up 4 bases; unmatched junction bases: 6. Germline loops: CDR1 SGHTA, CDR2 FQGNSA. The CDR3 has 16 amino acids. CDR3 region: CASSLGGGIRYNEQFF. CDR3 bases: TGTGCCAGCAGCTTAGGCGGGGGGATAAGGTACAATGAGCAGTTCTTC.

The chain carries TRBV29-1 and TRBJ1-1; D may be TRBD1 (5 bases). The CDR3 runs to 13 residues. The germline gives CDR1 SQVTM, CDR2 ANQGSEA. The CDR3 is CSHERGMNTEAFF. CDR3 sequence (DNA): TGCAGTCACGAAAGGGGAATGAACACTGAAGCTTTCTTT.